The TCR beta chain under discussion was sequenced for a study of post-analysis software for immune sequencing data. About the study: Progressive-relapsing, secondary progressive and relapsing-remitting multiple sclerosis were among the disease courses included. Study findings and constraints: When patients were compared with controls, a handful of TRBV segments were more frequent, TRBV5-6, TRBV5-1 and TRBV20-1 among them. The F measure placed samples prepared in the same batch into strongly shared clusters. Relative to controls, patients with multiple sclerosis showed significantly lower normalized Chao1 diversity.

Concerning this clonotype: What it binds is not known.

The CDR3 has 13 residues. The germline CDR1 and CDR2 sequences are SGHTA and FQGTGA. The authors incorporated unique molecular identifiers into the TCR beta cDNA libraries. TCRdb redid the calling of the PCR reads with MiXCR, one entry per CDR3 protein. The table lists roughly 400,000 distinct CDR3 sequences, over 30% of them singletons, with 6.5% to 8% in the top ten. The specimen sequenced was blood. V and J are TRBV7-3 and TRBJ2-4; 8 bases match TRBD1. The end of the DNA aligns better with TRBJ2-5, so the J call may be wrong. This clonotype originated in a girl aged 2 to 9 with multiple sclerosis. The CDR3 region has the DNA TGTGCCAGCAGCAAGGACAGGGCAGAGACCCAGTACTTC. Translating it yields CASSKDRAETQYF.